The next 21 T cell receptor beta chains were all read from a single sample in a study of shared clonotypes between healthy human individuals. Using immunoSEQ multiplex PCR, the repertoire was profiled, and TCRdb retains in-frame clones only, with some absent. The table has a few million clones, 85% to 95% seen once. The specimen was naive CD4+ T cells from PBMCs. The subset: CD45RA+ positively selected. The source of these receptors is a man aged 18 to 29 in good health. Some clones in this sample may be carry-over from other donors' samples.

The chain joins TRBV19 to TRBJ1-1; D is ambiguous. V lost 5 bases, J lost 1 base, and 5 bases lay in between. In germline, CDR1 is LNHDA, CDR2 SQIVND (reference sequence). The CDR3 runs to 12 residues. CDR3 region: CASSGRNTEAFF. The CDR3, as DNA: TGTGCCAGTAGTGGCCGGAACACTGAAGCTTTCTTT.

The genes are TRBV29-1 and TRBJ2-5; possibly TRBD1 for D (5 bases). The tail of the sequence fits TRBJ2-7 better, so the J call may be wrong. CDR1 SQVTM and CDR2 ANQGSEA come from the germline V gene. The CDR3 spans 15 residues. This chain's CDR3 is CSVVGQGSTRYEQYF. The CDR3, as DNA: TGCAGCGTTGTAGGTCAGGGCTCCACCCGCTACGAGCAGTACTTC.

CDR3 DNA sequence: TGTGCCAGCAGCTTAGTCGGCAAAACCAATGAGCAGTTCTTC. Its translation is CASSLVGKTNEQFF. The chain has TRBV7-2 and TRBJ2-1; D is ambiguous. V lost 1 base and J 6 bases, leaving 10 bases between the germline ends. Germline CDR1 SGHTA, CDR2 FQGNSA. The CDR3 is 14 residues long.

This clone was seen only once. The chain combines TRBV5-1 with TRBJ2-7, with D perhaps matching TRBD2 (6 bases). The CDR3 has 13 amino acids. Looked up from germline, CDR1 is SGHRS and CDR2 is YFSETQ. Between the trimmed V and J ends, which lost 4 bases and 2 bases, there was a span of 10 bases. In DNA, the CDR3 is TGCGCCAGCAGCGTCGGGACTCCCTACGAGCAGTACTTC. Amino acid sequence: CASSVGTPYEQYF.

This CDR3 is CASSLRRTGGKQYF. DNA of the CDR3: TGTGCCAGCAGTTTGCGGAGGACTGGGGGCAAGCAGTACTTC. The rearrangement links TRBV28 to TRBJ2-7; D is perhaps TRBD1 (6 bases). The CDR3 has 14 amino acids. V lost 3 bases to trimming and J lost 8 bases, with 17 bases between them. Germline lookup yields CDR1 MDHEN and CDR2 SYDVKM.

The chain is built from TRBV5-1 and TRBJ1-1; 7 nucleotides align to TRBD1. This CDR3 comprises 14 residues. With 3 bases clipped from V and 1 base from J, the junction kept 3 bases outside the gene matches. Germline CDR1 and CDR2: SGHRS and YFSETQ. The CDR3 DNA follows: TGCGCCAGCAGCTCAAACAGGGGGAACACTGAAGCTTTCTTT. This sequence encodes CASSSNRGNTEAFF.

For this clone: The identical CDR3 is also encoded by other nucleotide sequences in the sample. The gene calls are TRBV7-2 and TRBJ2-5, with D hard to call. Germline CDR1 reads SGHTA; CDR2 reads FQGNSA. V shed 1 base and J shed 5 bases, with 5 bases lying between them. CDR3 length: 12 amino acids. CDR3 loop: CASSLVRETQYF. The DNA of the CDR3 is TGTGCCAGCAGCTTAGTTCGTGAGACCCAGTACTTC. The full variable domain, with the rest looked up from reference TRBV7-2 and TRBJ2-5, is GAGVSQSPSNKVTEKGKDVELRCDPISGHTALYWYRQSLGQGLEFLIYFQGNSAPDKSGLPSDRFSAERTGGSVSTLTIQRTQQEDSAVYLCASSLVRETQYFGPGTRLLVL.

The rearrangement joins TRBV7-6 to TRBJ2-3, with 7 positions matching TRBD2. With 6 bases clipped from V and 2 bases from J, the junction kept 11 bases outside the gene matches. The CDR3 consists of 16 residues. Germline assignment: CDR1 SGHVS and CDR2 FNYEAQ. The CDR3 bases are TGTGCCAGCAGTACAAACGTAGCGGGCGCCACAGATACGCAGTATTTT. Residues: CASSTNVAGATDTQYF.

The V and J genes are TRBV11-2 and TRBJ2-1; 13 nucleotides agree with TRBD2. CDR1 SGHAT and CDR2 FQNNGV come from the germline V gene. Losses at the gene ends were 5 bases for V and 4 bases for J; bases not matched to a gene: 11. CDR3 length: 18 amino acids. The CDR3 region is CASSTPPGTSGNYNEQFF. The CDR3 bases are TGTGCCAGCAGCACCCCACCCGGGACTAGCGGGAATTACAATGAGCAGTTCTTC.

On this clone: The same CDR3 is also encoded by other DNA sequences in this sample. The rearrangement uses TRBV4-3 and TRBJ2-5; 9 positions agree with TRBD1. This CDR3 is built from 15 residues. CDR1 is LGHNA and CDR2 is YSLEER in the germline V gene. Trimming cost V 1 base and J 4 bases; bases outside gene matches: 4. CDR3 DNA sequence: TGCGCCAGCAGCCAAGGTACAGGGGGCGCAGAGACCCAGTACTTC. This codes for CASSQGTGGAETQYF.

The V call is TRBV11-3, the J call TRBJ1-1; a possible D gene is TRBD1 (6 bases). Germline CDR1 reads SGHNT; CDR2 reads YENEEA. The CDR3 spans 13 residues. Trimming removed 5 bases from V and 6 bases from J, with 13 bases in between. CDR3 loop: CASSRRGGAEAFF. As DNA, the CDR3 is TGTGCCAGCAGCCGCCGGGGGGGCGCTGAAGCTTTCTTT.

The gene calls are TRBV5-1 and TRBJ2-5; 7 bases are a match to TRBD1. The CDR3 length is 16 residues. Germline trimming cut 1 base from V and 0 bases from J; bases unmatched to any gene: 6. Germline V CDR1 and CDR2: SGHRS, YFSETQ. This CDR3 reads CASSLQAGGDQETQYF. The CDR3 DNA follows: TGCGCCAGCAGCTTGCAGGCAGGGGGAGACCAAGAGACCCAGTACTTC.

This clone appeared a single time. The chain carries TRBV28 and TRBJ2-7; 7 bases map to TRBD1. V shed 1 base and J 5 bases; nucleotides not matched to a gene: 8. The length of the CDR3 is 15 residues. Germline V CDR1 and CDR2: MDHEN, SYDVKM. The CDR3 DNA reads as TGTGCCAGCAGTTTATTAGGTTCAGGGGGTCACGAGCAGTACTTC. Translated: CASSLLGSGGHEQYF.

The V and J genes are TRBV6-1 and TRBJ2-1; D not certain. CDR1 MNHNS and CDR2 SASEGT come from the germline V gene. This CDR3 is 14 amino acids long. Trimming cost V 5 bases and J 3 bases, with 11 bases left between them. CDR3 in DNA: TGTGCCAGCAGTCCCGCTTCCCTCTACAATGAGCAGTTCTTC. Amino acid sequence: CASSPASLYNEQFF.

The V call is TRBV6-1, the J call TRBJ1-4, with D hard to call. V dropped 5 bases and J dropped 8 bases, with 12 bases sitting between them. Germline V lookup: CDR1 MNHNS, CDR2 SASEGT. This CDR3 has 13 residues. In DNA, the CDR3 is TGTGCCAGCAGTACTGAGGGTTGGGAAAAACTGTTTTTT. It is translated as CASSTEGWEKLFF.

V gene TRBV5-1 combines with J gene TRBJ2-7; 9 bases fit TRBD1. The V gene end was trimmed by 4 bases and the J gene end by 4 bases; junction bases not matched to a gene: 6. This CDR3 has 14 amino acids. Looked up from germline, CDR1 is SGHRS and CDR2 is YFSETQ. DNA for the CDR3: TGCGCCAGCAGCCCTATACAGGGGGCGTACGAGCAGTACTTC. It translates to CASSPIQGAYEQYF.

Comments on this clone: Other DNA sequences of this sample code for an identical CDR3. The J gene is TRBJ2-3, the V gene TRBV20-1, with D hard to call. Germline-derived CDR1 and CDR2 are DFQATT and SNEGSKA (reference sequence). There are 11 residues in the CDR3. Between the trimmed V and J ends, which lost 6 bases and 0 bases, there was a span of 4 bases. The CDR3 DNA sequence: TGCAGTGCCGCGAGCACAGATACGCAGTATTTT. Translating it yields CSAASTDTQYF.

This chain joins TRBV4-1 and TRBJ2-6; D gene ambiguous. V was pared by 4 bases and J by 1 base, with 5 bases between. Germline values: CDR1 MGHRA, CDR2 YSYEKL. The CDR3 is 14 amino acids. This CDR3 is CASSLPSGANVLTF. DNA of the CDR3: TGCGCCAGCAGCCTACCGTCTGGGGCCAACGTCCTGACTTTC.

The chain is built from TRBV5-1 and TRBJ1-2; no firm D call. The V end was cut by 7 bases, the J end by 2 bases, with 12 bases between. The CDR3 length is 13 residues. CDR1 is SGHRS, CDR2 YFSETQ, per germline. The CDR3 sequence is CASSEGSNYGYTF. The DNA of the CDR3 is TGCGCCAGCTCAGAGGGCAGCAACTATGGCTACACCTTC.

This chain joins TRBV4-1 and TRBJ2-5; a possible D gene is TRBD2 (5 bases). Germline CDR1 and CDR2: MGHRA and YSYEKL. There are 16 residues in the CDR3. Trimming took off 0 bases at V and 5 bases at J, with 16 bases between the two ends. The CDR3 reads CASSQDQSRGSETQYF. In DNA form, the CDR3 reads TGCGCCAGCAGCCAAGACCAAAGTCGAGGGTCGGAGACCCAGTACTTC.

The chain carries TRBV28 and TRBJ2-3; 9 nucleotides match TRBD1. The CDR3 runs to 14 residues. V was clipped by 4 bases and J by 1 base; unmatched bases: 0. The germline V gene encodes CDR1 MDHEN and CDR2 SYDVKM. The CDR3 region is CASSYRGRTDTQYF. CDR3 nucleotide sequence: TGTGCCAGCAGTTACAGGGGGCGCACAGATACGCAGTATTTT.